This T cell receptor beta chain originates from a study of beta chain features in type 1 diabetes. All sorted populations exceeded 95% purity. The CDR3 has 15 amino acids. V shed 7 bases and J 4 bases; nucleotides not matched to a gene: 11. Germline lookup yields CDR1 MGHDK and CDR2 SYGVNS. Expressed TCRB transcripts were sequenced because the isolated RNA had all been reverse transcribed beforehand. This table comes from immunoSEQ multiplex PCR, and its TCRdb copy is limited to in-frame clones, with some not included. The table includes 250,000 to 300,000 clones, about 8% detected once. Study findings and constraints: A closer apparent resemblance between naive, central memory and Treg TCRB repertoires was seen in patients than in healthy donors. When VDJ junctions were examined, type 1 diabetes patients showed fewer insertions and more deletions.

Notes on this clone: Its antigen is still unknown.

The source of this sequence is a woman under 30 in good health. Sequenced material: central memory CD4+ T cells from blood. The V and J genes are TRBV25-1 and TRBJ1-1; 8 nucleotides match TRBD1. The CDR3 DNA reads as TGTGCCAGCATCTTTTCGAGACAGGGGATCACTGAAGCTTTCTTT. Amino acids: CASIFSRQGITEAFF.